Listed below are T cell receptor beta chains from one sample, sequenced in a study of response to subunit inactivated influenza vaccine. TCRdb reprocessed the RT-PCR reads with MiXCR, giving one entry per CDR3 protein. The sample records about 780,000 distinct CDR3 sequences, about 18% being singletons. The sequencing here drew on PBMCs from blood, taken roughly 5 days after vaccination. The receptor set was obtained from a man over 45 who received an inactivated influenza vaccine. The CDR3 runs from the conserved cysteine through the conserved F or W. D genes are given only for firm matches. For some rows the clone size is stated as once, few or many, or as a class when expanded; others skip it.

size	D	J	V	CDR3	DNA
few	-	TRBJ2-3	TRBV20-1	CSASRSGVWDTQYF	TGCAGTGCTAGTAGGTCGGGGGTATGGGATACGCAGTATTTT
-	TRBD1	TRBJ1-4	TRBV27	CASSSPRGDVFF	TGTGCCAGCAGTTCACCCAGGGGGGACGTGTTTTTT
-	TRBD2	TRBJ2-5	TRBV15	CATSRGLTRLAGGQETQYF	TGTGCCACCAGCAGAGGCCTCACAAGACTAGCGGGGGGCCAAGAGACCCAGTACTTC
-	-	TRBJ1-2	TRBV9	CASSGPGTAILNYGYTF	TGTGCCAGCAGCGGACCCGGGACGGCCATTCTTAACTATGGCTACACCTTC
-	TRBD1	TRBJ1-2	TRBV6-1	CASRIIGTGEYGYTF	TGTGCCAGCAGAATAATTGGGACAGGGGAATATGGCTACACCTTC
few	TRBD1	TRBJ2-3	TRBV3-1	CASSQDPGQGATQYF	TGTGCCAGCAGCCAGGATCCGGGACAGGGAGCTACGCAGTATTTT
few	-	TRBJ2-7	TRBV7-2	CASSLMWFSYEQYF	TGTGCCAGCAGCTTAATGTGGTTCTCCTACGAGCAGTACTTC
few	-	TRBJ2-3	TRBV7-6	CASSLWGGADTQYF	TGTGCCAGCAGCTTATGGGGAGGCGCAGATACGCAGTATTTT
many	-	TRBJ2-5	TRBV29-1	CSAGGSSGETQYF	TGCAGCGCCGGCGGGTCCAGTGGAGAGACCCAGTACTTC
many	TRBD2	TRBJ2-1	TRBV24-1	CATSDWLASGTTKRNEQFF	TGTGCCACCAGTGATTGGCTTGCTAGCGGGACAACGAAACGCAATGAGCAGTTCTTC
few	-	TRBJ2-1	TRBV15	CATSRDSGVGSDEQFF	TGTGCCACCAGCAGAGATTCAGGGGTAGGTAGCGATGAGCAGTTCTTC
few	-	TRBJ2-7	TRBV5-5	CASSLGFNAPYEQYF	TGTGCCAGCAGCTTGGGGTTCAACGCCCCTTACGAGCAGTACTTC
-	-	TRBJ2-1	TRBV7-3	CASSLTKDARGDEQFF	TGTGCCAGCAGCTTAACGAAGGACGCAAGGGGGGATGAGCAGTTCTTC
-	-	TRBJ2-3	TRBV12-3/TRBV12-4	CASTPRGRKPSTDTQYF	TGTGCCAGCACTCCGAGGGGAAGAAAACCTAGCACAGATACGCAGTATTTT
few	-	TRBJ2-7	TRBV6-1	CASSGRVEQYF	TGTGCCAGCAGTGGCAGGGTCGAGCAGTACTTC
-	TRBD2	TRBJ2-2	TRBV12-3/TRBV12-4	CASVHSGEAWNTGELFF	TGTGCCAGCGTACATAGCGGGGAGGCATGGAACACCGGGGAGCTGTTTTTT
-	-	TRBJ2-1	TRBV15	CATSSELVSYLDEQFF	TGTGCCACCAGCAGCGAACTGGTATCCTATCTTGATGAGCAGTTCTTC
-	TRBD1	TRBJ2-1	TRBV6-1	CASRLTPGQANEQFF	TGTGCCAGCAGACTTACACCGGGACAGGCCAATGAGCAGTTCTTC
few	TRBD1	TRBJ1-2	TRBV6-6	CASIQQGSLGYTF	TGTGCCAGCATCCAACAGGGGTCGCTTGGCTACACCTTC
-	TRBD2	TRBJ2-1	TRBV7-3	CASSDFSPAGGQGEQFF	TGTGCCAGCAGCGACTTCTCCCCAGCGGGAGGGCAGGGTGAGCAGTTCTTC
-	TRBD2	TRBJ2-1	TRBV4-1	CASSLQTASGYNEQFF	TGCGCCAGCAGCTTACAAACAGCTAGCGGGTACAATGAGCAGTTCTTC
few	-	TRBJ1-1	TRBV7-2	CASSPSAEAFF	TGTGCCAGCAGCCCCAGTGCTGAAGCTTTCTTT
few	-	TRBJ2-7	TRBV5-1	CASSLVGRGTHEQYF	TGCGCCAGCAGCTTGGTGGGCAGGGGAACCCACGAGCAGTACTTC
-	-	TRBJ2-7	TRBV28	CAVEGRDSSYEQYF	TGTGCCGTGGAGGGGAGAGACAGCTCCTACGAGCAGTACTTC
few	-	TRBJ2-2	TRBV20-1	CSARAGPFQTGELFF	TGCAGTGCTAGAGCGGGTCCGTTCCAAACCGGGGAGCTGTTTTTT
few	-	TRBJ1-2	TRBV29-1	CSVELTGRSYGYTF	TGCAGCGTTGAGCTTACAGGGAGGAGCTATGGCTACACCTTC
-	TRBD2	TRBJ2-1	TRBV6-2/TRBV6-3	CASSYFAGGVYNEQFF	TGTGCCAGCAGTTACTTTGCGGGAGGCGTTTACAATGAGCAGTTCTTC
-	-	TRBJ2-1	TRBV20-1	CSARVGPSPYNEQFF	TGCAGTGCTAGAGTGGGACCCAGTCCTTACAATGAGCAGTTCTTC
-	TRBD2	TRBJ2-5	TRBV3-1	CASSQLSGGTHRETQYF	TGTGCCAGCAGCCAACTTAGCGGGGGGACTCATCGGGAGACCCAGTACTTC
-	TRBD2	TRBJ2-7	TRBV20-1	CSAKVVAGPLEQYF	TGCAGTGCAAAGGTAGTAGCGGGACCTTTGGAGCAGTACTTC
-	-	TRBJ2-2	TRBV20-1	CSAPDRRISNTGELFF	TGCAGTGCACCCGACAGGCGAATATCGAACACCGGGGAGCTGTTTTTT
-	-	TRBJ1-1	TRBV10-3	CAISEDDHEAFF	TGTGCCATCAGTGAGGACGACCACGAAGCTTTCTTT
-	-	TRBJ2-1	TRBV28	CASSFQLRGNEQFF	TGTGCCAGCAGTTTTCAGCTTAGGGGGAATGAGCAGTTCTTC
few	TRBD2	TRBJ2-6	TRBV11-1	CASSPGLAGATGANVLTF	TGTGCCAGCAGCCCAGGACTAGCGGGAGCTACTGGGGCCAACGTCCTGACTTTC
-	-	TRBJ2-3	TRBV5-1	CASSEDNTSTDTQYF	TGCGCCAGCAGCGAGGACAATACAAGCACAGATACGCAGTATTTT
few	TRBD1	TRBJ2-7	TRBV15	CATSLDRARNEQYF	TGTGCCACCAGCTTGGACAGGGCGCGTAACGAGCAGTACTTC
-	-	TRBJ2-7	TRBV6-1	CASNDGIQSSYEQYF	TGTGCCAGCAATGATGGGATACAGAGCTCCTACGAGCAGTACTTC
many	-	TRBJ1-1	TRBV27	CASSFGGSTEAFF	TGTGCCAGCAGTTTCGGGGGTTCCACTGAAGCTTTCTTT
-	-	TRBJ2-1	TRBV7-2	CASSLVPAAIEQFF	TGTGCCAGCAGCTTAGTCCCGGCGGCAATTGAGCAGTTCTTC
-	-	TRBJ1-2	TRBV12-3/TRBV12-4	CASSPPGEGYTF	TGTGCCAGCAGTCCCCCTGGGGAGGGCTACACCTTC
-	-	TRBJ1-2	TRBV11-2	CASSGHRMQGGANYGYTF	TGTGCCAGCAGCGGGCACCGGATGCAGGGTGGGGCTAACTATGGCTACACCTTC
-	-	TRBJ1-5	TRBV6-1	CSSSELGARSNQPQHF	TGTTCCAGCAGTGAACTGGGGGCGAGGAGCAATCAGCCCCAGCATTTT
-	TRBD2	TRBJ2-5	TRBV9	CASSVGTRQETQYF	TGTGCCAGCAGCGTGGGGACTAGACAAGAGACCCAGTACTTC
many	-	TRBJ2-2	TRBV29-1	CSVTGPYTGELFF	TGCAGCGTCACGGGACCGTACACCGGGGAGCTGTTTTTT
-	-	TRBJ2-3	TRBV7-2	CASSWLLRDTQYF	TGTGCCAGCAGCTGGCTCCTTCGAGATACGCAGTATTTT
-	-	TRBJ2-5	TRBV7-2	CASRPSWLETQYF	TGTGCCAGCAGGCCTTCCTGGCTTGAGACCCAGTACTTC
-	-	TRBJ1-6	TRBV10-2	CASTEGFGGNSPLHF	TGCGCCAGTACCGAAGGATTCGGGGGGAACTCACCCCTCCACTTT
many	-	TRBJ1-1	TRBV12-3/TRBV12-4	CASSFQGMNTEAFF	TGTGCCAGCAGTTTCCAGGGGATGAACACTGAAGCTTTCTTT